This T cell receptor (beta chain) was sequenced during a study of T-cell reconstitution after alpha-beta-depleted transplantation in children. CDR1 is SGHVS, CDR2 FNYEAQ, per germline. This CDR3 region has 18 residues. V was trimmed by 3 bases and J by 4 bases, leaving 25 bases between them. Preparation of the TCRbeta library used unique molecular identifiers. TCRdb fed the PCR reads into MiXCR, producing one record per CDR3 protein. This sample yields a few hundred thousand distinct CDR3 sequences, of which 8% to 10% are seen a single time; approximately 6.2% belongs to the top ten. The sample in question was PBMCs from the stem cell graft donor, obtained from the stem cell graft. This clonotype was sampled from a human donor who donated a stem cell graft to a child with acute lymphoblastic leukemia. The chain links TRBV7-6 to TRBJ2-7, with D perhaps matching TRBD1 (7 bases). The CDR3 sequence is CASSFGRGAGGIAYEQYF. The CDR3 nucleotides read TGTGCCAGCAGCTTTGGAAGAGGAGCAGGGGGGATCGCGTACGAGCAGTACTTC.